The 14 T cell receptor beta chains in this list originate from one sample, sequenced in a study of blood T cells in healthy people across ages. It was with a sample-barcoded 5' primer and a J-beta primer mix that a second PCR of about 7 to 12 cycles was run. Each CDR3 protein is one row after TCRdb ran MiXCR on the 5' RACE reads. The sample has about 1.4 million distinct CDR3 sequences, 59% seen once. Sequenced sample: blood. The receptor source for this set is a man younger than 30 in good health.

V and J are TRBV7-2 and TRBJ2-1, with TRBD2 matching over 13 bases. Germline V gives CDR1 SGHTA, CDR2 FQGNSA. J was trimmed by 8 bases and V by 6 bases; bases with no gene match: 4. The CDR3 runs 14 residues. Here the CDR3 reads CASRRTSGSYEQFF. Written as DNA, the CDR3 is TGTGCCAGCAGACGGACTAGCGGGAGTTATGAGCAGTTCTTC.

In regard to this clonotype: An end of the junction differs from the germline gene, which may be a read error. The chain carries TRBV29-1 and TRBJ2-1, with D possibly being TRBD2 (6 bases). This CDR3 has 14 residues. CDR1 and CDR2 (germline): SQVTM, ANQGSEA. CDR3 sequence (DNA): TGCAGCGCTTTTTCTGGGGGGTCCTACAATGTGCAGTTCTTC. Translated, it gives CSAFSGGSYNVQFF.

In its sample, this clonotype was seen a few times. The chain recombines TRBV4-1 with TRBJ2-7; D is possibly TRBD2 (6 bases). The end of the DNA aligns better with TRBJ2-5, so the J call may be wrong. The CDR3 has 15 amino acids. Per germline, CDR1 MGHRA and CDR2 YSYEKL. In nucleotides, the CDR3 is TGCGCCAGCAGCCAAGGAGGCGGGGAGTGGGAGACCCAGTACTTC. Protein: CASSQGGGEWETQYF.

The chain has TRBV6-5 and TRBJ2-1; TRBD1 agrees at 11 bases. V shed 5 bases, J shed 15 bases, and the junction held 6 bases outside the gene matches. This CDR3 is built from 12 residues. The V gene's germline CDR1 is MNHEY and CDR2 SVGAGI. In DNA, the CDR3 is TGTGCCAGCAGTCGAGGGACAGGGGGTCTGTTCTTC. Encoded protein: CASSRGTGGLFF.

This clonotype has more than one count but fewer than ten. The rearrangement links TRBV10-3 to TRBJ2-7; tentative D call: TRBD2 (5 bases). Trimming removed 5 bases at V and 2 bases at J, with 16 bases between. Germline V gives CDR1 ENHRY, CDR2 SYGVKD. The CDR3 is made up of 15 amino acids. The CDR3 nucleotides read TGTGCCATCAGTACAAGCGGAGGCCCAACCTACGAGCAGTACTTC. Protein sequence: CAISTSGGPTYEQYF.

On this clonotype itself: Germline and junction disagree at one end, which may indicate a read error. CDR3 in amino acids: CASSFFPPRNYEQYF. CDR3 sequence (DNA): TGTGCCAGTAGCTTTTTCCCGCCTAGAAACTACGAGCAGTACTTC. The rearrangement joins TRBV7-6 to TRBJ2-7; no clear D gene. The CDR3 runs 15 residues. Per germline, CDR1 SGHVS and CDR2 FNYEAQ.

This clonotype was detected ten times or more. The chain couples TRBV10-3 to TRBJ2-1; D might be TRBD1 (5 bases). The CDR3 length is 15 residues. CDR1 ENHRY and CDR2 SYGVKD come from the germline V gene. V gave up 6 bases and J gave up 0 bases, with 12 bases separating them. This chain's CDR3 is CAIRKDSSSYNEQFF. In nucleotides, the CDR3 is TGTGCCATCAGGAAAGACAGCAGCTCCTACAATGAGCAGTTCTTC.

The rearrangement uses TRBV7-9 and TRBJ1-1, with no clear D. Trimming removed 4 bases at V and 3 bases at J, with 15 bases between. Looked up from germline, CDR1 is SEHNR and CDR2 is FQNEAQ (reference sequence). The CDR3 length is 15 residues. The CDR3 spells CASSSWVGSDTEAFF. The CDR3 nucleotides are TGTGCCAGCAGCTCCTGGGTCGGGTCAGACACTGAAGCTTTCTTT.

The V call is TRBV6-6, the J call TRBJ2-3; D might be TRBD2 (6 bases). The CDR3 has 16 residues. The V gene's germline CDR1 is MNHNY and CDR2 SVGAGI (reference sequence). V shed 0 bases and J shed 3 bases, with 13 bases lying between them. The CDR3 DNA reads as TGTGCCAGCAGTTACTCGGGGCTAGCGAGAACAGATACGCAGTATTTT. It specifies CASSYSGLARTDTQYF.

The rearrangement uses TRBV6-5 and TRBJ1-2, with TRBD1 identical over 9 bases. The germline V gene encodes CDR1 MNHEY and CDR2 SVGAGI. The V segment lost 7 bases and the J segment 3 bases; nucleotides outside the gene matches: 3. The CDR3 loop spans 13 amino acids. CDR3 sequence: CASKGQGDYGYTF. CDR3 bases: TGTGCCAGCAAGGGACAGGGTGACTATGGCTACACCTTC.

This clonotype was picked up a small number of times. The chain joins TRBV10-3 to TRBJ2-1; 10 nucleotides match TRBD1. This CDR3 spans 14 amino acids. The V and J ends lost 10 bases and 8 bases, in that order; junction bases with no gene match: 11. Germline V gene sequence: CDR1 ENHRY, CDR2 SYGVKD. CDR3 in amino acids: CATTGQGVVDEQFF. The CDR3 DNA reads as TGTGCCACCACCGGACAGGGGGTAGTAGATGAGCAGTTCTTC.

The rearrangement joins TRBV20-1 to TRBJ2-1; D uncertain. Deletions cut 3 bases from V and 5 bases from J, with 11 bases between. Per the germline V gene, CDR1 is DFQATT and CDR2 is SNEGSKA (reference sequence). The CDR3 contains 13 residues. CDR3 sequence: CSARDDIDNEQFF. CDR3 sequence (DNA): TGCAGTGCTAGGGACGATATCGACAATGAGCAGTTCTTC.

The V gene is TRBV20-1, the J gene TRBJ2-3; 11 bases are shared with TRBD1. The germline V gene encodes CDR1 DFQATT and CDR2 SNEGSKA (reference sequence). The CDR3 length is 12 residues. J lost 5 bases, V lost 7 bases, and 2 bases had no gene match. The DNA for the CDR3 is TGCAGTGGGACAGGGGGCAGAGATACGCAGTATTTT. Translating it yields CSGTGGRDTQYF.

This chain uses TRBV30 with TRBJ2-1, with 8 nucleotides matching TRBD2. The ends lost 0 bases at V and 9 bases at J; junction bases unmatched: 10. Germline CDR1 is GTSNPN and CDR2 is SVGIG (reference sequence). This CDR3 has 15 residues. The CDR3 sequence is CAWSVTAGVFSEQFF. The CDR3 DNA reads as TGTGCCTGGAGTGTAACAGCGGGAGTATTCAGTGAGCAGTTCTTC.